One and the same sample provided the 27 T cell receptor beta chains below, sequenced in a study of technical replicates of blood from several donors. The table came from immunoSEQ multiplex PCR; TCRdb's copy has only in-frame clones and leaves some out. The table shows tens of thousands of clones, with 90% to 97% occurring only once. Sample: T cells isolated from PBMCs. The origin of the receptors is a human donor in good health.

CDR3 DNA sequence: TGTGCCAGCAGCGTAGGTGGAGACAGGGGAGAAAAACTGTTTTTT. Residues: CASSVGGDRGEKLFF. V and J are TRBV9 and TRBJ1-4, with 8 bases aligning to TRBD1. Germline V gene sequence: CDR1 SGDLS, CDR2 YYNGEE. The V and J ends lost 0 bases and 8 bases, in that order; junction bases with no gene match: 6. This CDR3 contains 15 residues. Together with reference TRBV9 and TRBJ1-4, the CDR3 gives the full variable domain: DSGVTQTPKHLITATGQRVTLRCSPRSGDLSVYWYQQSLDQGLQFLIQYYNGEERAKGNILERFSAQQFPDLHSELNLSSLELGDSALYFCASSVGGDRGEKLFFGSGTQLSVL.

The rearrangement links TRBV30 to TRBJ2-1; D is unresolved. Germline-derived CDR1 and CDR2 are GTSNPN and SVGIG (reference sequence). Deletions cut 4 bases from V and 3 bases from J, with 16 bases between. The CDR3 has 15 residues. CDR3 nucleotides: TGTGCCTGGAATGAGGCGTCGACGGACTACAATGAGCAGTTCTTC. This codes for CAWNEASTDYNEQFF.

This clone was observed a few times. The genes are TRBV29-1 and TRBJ1-5; the match to TRBD1 covers 7 bases. Germline CDR1 is SQVTM and CDR2 is ANQGSEA. J was trimmed by 5 bases and V by 4 bases; bases with no gene match: 8. This CDR3 is 14 amino acids long. The CDR3 DNA reads as TGCAGCGTTGCTAAGGCAGGGGGTGATCAGCCCCAGCATTTT. Translated, it gives CSVAKAGGDQPQHF.

This clone is a singleton in its sample. The V and J genes are TRBV6-4 and TRBJ2-1; the match to TRBD1 covers 9 bases. Trimming at V came to 3 bases and at J to 1 base, leaving 4 bases not matched to a gene. The CDR3 is 16 residues long. In germline, CDR1 is MRHNA, CDR2 SNTAGT. The CDR3 nucleotides read TGTGCCAGCAGTGAGTTGACAGGGGGATCCTACAATGAGCAGTTCTTC. This encodes CASSELTGGSYNEQFF.

The chain has TRBV5-1 and TRBJ2-1; 7 nucleotides match TRBD2. The germline gives CDR1 SGHRS, CDR2 YFSETQ. V shed 4 bases, J shed 4 bases, and the junction held 11 bases outside the gene matches. The CDR3 sequence is 16 residues long. In nucleotides, the CDR3 is TGCGCCAGCAGCCCCCAGGCAGCGGGGAGTTACAATGAGCAGTTCTTC. Encoded protein: CASSPQAAGSYNEQFF.

The CDR3 protein is CASSLTASGIVNEQFF. The CDR3 coding sequence is TGTGCCAGCAGCTTAACGGCTAGCGGGATCGTCAATGAGCAGTTCTTC. This rearrangement joins TRBV7-3 to TRBJ2-1, with TRBD2 matching 9 bases. The CDR3 has 16 amino acids. Germline V lookup: CDR1 SGHTA, CDR2 FQGTGA. With V trimmed by 0 bases and J by 6 bases, 6 bases remained unmatched.

This clone was observed a single time. The chain has TRBV13 and TRBJ1-1; D is ambiguous. V was pared by 4 bases and J by 3 bases, with 15 bases between. CDR3 size: 15 residues. Per germline, CDR1 PRHDT and CDR2 FYEKMQ (reference sequence). CDR3 sequence reads: CASSSPFGWDTEAFF. The CDR3 DNA follows: TGTGCCAGCAGCTCTCCTTTCGGGTGGGACACTGAAGCTTTCTTT.

This clone was detected only once. The J gene is TRBJ2-7, the V gene TRBV11-3; 7 nucleotides agree with TRBD1. Germline V CDR1 and CDR2: SGHNT, YENEEA. J gave up 2 bases and V 4 bases, and 8 bases lay outside the gene matches. CDR3 size: 15 residues. CDR3 loop: CASSSWTGGTYEQYF. CDR3 nucleotide sequence: TGTGCCAGCAGCTCATGGACAGGTGGCACCTACGAGCAGTACTTC.

The gene calls are TRBV4-1 and TRBJ2-1; 15 bases are a match to TRBD2. The CDR3 totals 18 residues. J was trimmed by 4 bases and V by 4 bases; bases with no gene match: 8. The germline CDR1 and CDR2 sequences are MGHRA and YSYEKL. The CDR3 protein is CASSRPTGTSGRYNEQFF. In DNA form, the CDR3 reads TGCGCCAGCAGCCGCCCTACCGGGACTAGCGGGAGGTACAATGAGCAGTTCTTC.

The chain links TRBV11-3 to TRBJ2-7; TRBD2 agrees at 9 bases. This CDR3 is built from 15 residues. The J segment lost 6 bases and the V segment lost 0 bases, leaving 6 bases of the junction unmatched. Germline lookup yields CDR1 SGHNT and CDR2 YENEEA. This chain's CDR3 is CASSLDRGRASEQYF. CDR3 bases: TGTGCCAGCAGCTTAGATCGCGGGAGGGCCTCCGAGCAGTACTTC.

This clone has just one count. The chain joins TRBV13 to TRBJ2-2, with D maybe TRBD1 (6 bases). The CDR3 extends over 15 amino acids. The V gene's germline CDR1 is PRHDT and CDR2 FYEKMQ (reference sequence). V was pared by 5 bases and J by 2 bases, with 12 bases between. CDR3 residues: CASSLQGTNTGELFF. CDR3 sequence (DNA): TGTGCCAGCAGCCTCCAGGGGACCAACACCGGGGAGCTGTTTTTT.

The V and J genes are TRBV27 and TRBJ2-1, with TRBD2 matching 9 bases. Germline trimming cut 3 bases from V and 8 bases from J; bases unmatched to any gene: 11. This CDR3 region has 16 residues. Germline V gene lookup returns CDR1 MNHEY and CDR2 SMNVEV (reference sequence). CDR3 region: CASSFNGAGGPYEQFF. In nucleotides, the CDR3 is TGTGCCAGCAGTTTTAATGGGGCGGGAGGGCCCTATGAGCAGTTCTTC.

The rearrangement links TRBV2 to TRBJ2-1; D is perhaps TRBD2 (6 bases). Trimming stripped 7 bases from V and 0 bases from J, with 10 bases between. The germline V gene has CDR1 SNHLY and CDR2 FYNNEI. The CDR3 length is 14 residues. CDR3 in DNA: TGTGCCAGCATAGACGGGAGCTCCTACAATGAGCAGTTCTTC. This sequence encodes CASIDGSSYNEQFF.

The chain uses TRBV9 and TRBJ2-3, with TRBD2 matching 8 bases. With 0 bases clipped from V and 6 bases from J, the junction kept 9 bases outside the gene matches. Germline assignment: CDR1 SGDLS and CDR2 YYNGEE. The CDR3 consists of 16 residues. Here the CDR3 DNA reads TGTGCCAGCAGCGTAGGAACGGGAGGGTATGCGGATACGCAGTATTTT. It is translated as CASSVGTGGYADTQYF. Filled out from reference TRBV9 and TRBJ2-3, the complete variable domain reads DSGVTQTPKHLITATGQRVTLRCSPRSGDLSVYWYQQSLDQGLQFLIQYYNGEERAKGNILERFSAQQFPDLHSELNLSSLELGDSALYFCASSVGTGGYADTQYFGPGTRLTVL.

The chain employs TRBV11-2 and TRBJ2-7; no clear D gene. The CDR3 loop spans 13 amino acids. V was pared by 5 bases and J by 0 bases, with 8 bases between. Germline V CDR1 and CDR2: SGHAT, FQNNGV. As DNA, the CDR3 is TGTGCCAGCAGCAACCAACTCTCCTACGAGCAGTACTTC. This translates into CASSNQLSYEQYF.

This rearrangement joins TRBV4-3 to TRBJ2-7; 9 bases line up with TRBD1. The V segment lost 4 bases and the J segment 3 bases; nucleotides outside the gene matches: 7. The CDR3 length is 15 residues. Per the germline V gene, CDR1 is LGHNA and CDR2 is YSLEER. The CDR3 DNA sequence: TGCGCCAGCAGCCTCGACGACAGGGGGGACTACGAGCAGTACTTC. It specifies CASSLDDRGDYEQYF.

The J gene is TRBJ1-1, the V gene TRBV6-1; no clear D gene. The CDR3 totals 14 residues. Germline loops: CDR1 MNHNS, CDR2 SASEGT. V dropped 6 bases and J dropped 6 bases, with 17 bases sitting between them. This CDR3 reads CASRYGNREAEAFF. The CDR3, as DNA: TGTGCCAGCAGGTATGGAAACCGGGAGGCTGAAGCTTTCTTT.

The rearrangement uses TRBV9 and TRBJ2-1, with D uncertain. The CDR3 is 14 residues long. CDR1 and CDR2 (germline): SGDLS, YYNGEE. Between the trimmed V and J ends, which lost 3 bases and 0 bases, there was a span of 7 bases. The CDR3 protein is CASSGFSSYNEQFF. The DNA for the CDR3 is TGTGCCAGCAGCGGGTTTAGCTCCTACAATGAGCAGTTCTTC.

A single count supports this clone. The V gene is TRBV7-3, the J gene TRBJ2-2; weak D call: TRBD2 (5 bases). The CDR3 extends over 16 amino acids. In germline, CDR1 is SGHTA, CDR2 FQGTGA. Trimming took off 0 bases at V and 5 bases at J, with 13 bases between the two ends. CDR3 loop: CASSLTSLAGTGELFF. In DNA form, the CDR3 reads TGTGCCAGCAGCTTAACAAGTCTAGCTGGGACCGGGGAGCTGTTTTTT.

V gene TRBV4-1 combines with J gene TRBJ2-4; TRBD2 is a possible D gene (5 bases). This CDR3 contains 11 residues. Per germline, CDR1 MGHRA and CDR2 YSYEKL. The V end lost 6 bases, the J end lost 8 bases, and 8 bases lay between the germline ends. Written as DNA, the CDR3 is TGCGCCAGCAGTCCCGGGGACATTCAGTACTTC. Its translation: CASSPGDIQYF.

This clone was seen once. This chain uses TRBV12-5 with TRBJ2-5; D might be TRBD1 (6 bases). Trimming took off 1 base at V and 4 bases at J, with 16 bases between the two ends. This CDR3 has 16 residues. Germline CDR1 LGHNT, CDR2 FRNRAP. CDR3 sequence (DNA): TGTGCTAGTGGTTTGGGGAACCCAGGGGTCTTAGAGACCCAGTACTTC. This gives the protein CASGLGNPGVLETQYF.

The chain is built from TRBV27 and TRBJ1-2, with 7 nucleotides matching TRBD1. The V gene end was trimmed by 6 bases and the J gene end by 9 bases; junction bases not matched to a gene: 7. Germline V gene sequence: CDR1 MNHEY, CDR2 SMNVEV (reference sequence). The CDR3 has 12 residues. In DNA, the CDR3 is TGTGCCAGCAGGCCGGCAGGGGGGAGCTACACCTTC. Encoded protein: CASRPAGGSYTF.

This sequence joins TRBV11-3 and TRBJ1-2, with 9 bases aligning to TRBD1. There are 14 residues in the CDR3. V lost 1 base, J lost 6 bases, and 3 bases stayed unmatched. Germline CDR1 reads SGHNT; CDR2 reads YENEEA. CDR3 DNA sequence: TGTGCCAGCAGCTTAGGTGGACAGGGGCATGGCTACACCTTC. It encodes CASSLGGQGHGYTF.

This chain uses TRBV21-1 with TRBJ2-2; TRBD2 is taken as the D call from the table, unchecked against the DNA. TRBV21-1 is a listed pseudogene. CDR3 length equals 16 residues. As DNA, the CDR3 is TGTGCCAGCAGCAACAGGGCTAGCGGGAGCACCGGGGAGCTGTTTTTT. Translated, it gives CASSNRASGSTGELFF.

J is TRBJ2-7 and V is TRBV29-1; D ambiguous. The V gene lost 0 bases and the J gene lost 3 bases, with 21 bases spanning the gap. This CDR3 region has 17 residues. Germline V gene sequence: CDR1 SQVTM, CDR2 ANQGSEA. The CDR3 loop is CSVEDRPARDLSYEQYF. The CDR3 DNA follows: TGCAGCGTTGAAGATCGACCCGCTAGAGATTTAAGCTACGAGCAGTACTTC.

The chain combines TRBV5-1 with TRBJ1-1, with D hard to call. The CDR3 sequence is 11 residues long. CDR1 and CDR2 (germline): SGHRS, YFSETQ. Trimming removed 2 bases from V and 6 bases from J, with 5 bases in between. The CDR3 loop reads CASSFEAEAFF. The CDR3 coding sequence is TGCGCCAGCAGCTTTGAGGCTGAAGCTTTCTTT.

This chain links TRBV2 with TRBJ1-5; D may be TRBD1 (6 bases). V was cut by 3 bases and J by 7 bases, with 7 bases left in between. Germline V lookup: CDR1 SNHLY, CDR2 FYNNEI. CDR3 size: 12 residues. The CDR3 sequence: CASSDRGQPQHF. CDR3 bases: TGTGCCAGCAGTGACAGGGGCCAGCCCCAGCATTTT.